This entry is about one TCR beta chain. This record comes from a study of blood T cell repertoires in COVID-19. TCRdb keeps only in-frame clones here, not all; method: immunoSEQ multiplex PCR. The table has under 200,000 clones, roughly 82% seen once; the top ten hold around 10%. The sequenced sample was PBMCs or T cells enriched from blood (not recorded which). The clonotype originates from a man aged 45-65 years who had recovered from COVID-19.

The CDR3 nucleotides are TGTGCCAGCAGCCTTCAAGAGGTGGGAAACACCATATATTTT. Its protein product is CASSLQEVGNTIYF. V and J are TRBV3-1 (or the pseudogene TRBV3-2) and TRBJ1-3; D is undetermined. The CDR3 is made up of 14 amino acids. CDR1 is LGHDT and CDR2 is YNNKEL in the germline V gene (reference sequence). V lost 4 bases, J lost 4 bases, and 11 bases lay in between.